This TCR beta chain is drawn from a study of blood T cell repertoires in COVID-19. The wider study: The origin of the acute and convalescent COVID-19 samples was the United States, Italy and Spain. From T cells, B-cell-depleted T cells, or PBMCs came the material, which was cDNA or gDNA.

Clones were read by immunoSEQ multiplex PCR, and TCRdb kept only the in-frame ones, dropping some. Here the sample spans about 70,000 clones, roughly 70% being singletons. J was trimmed by 5 bases and V by 8 bases; bases with no gene match: 2. Per germline, CDR1 WNHNN and CDR2 SYGVQD (reference sequence). CDR3 length equals 13 residues. Sequences were obtained from peripheral blood. The receptor's source is a man between 65 and 80 years old with acute or convalescent COVID-19. The chain links TRBV10-1 to TRBJ2-1; TRBD2 matches 11 bases. In DNA, the CDR3 is TGCGCCAGCGGACTAGCGGGCAACAATGAGCAGTTCTTC. Its protein product is CASGLAGNNEQFF.